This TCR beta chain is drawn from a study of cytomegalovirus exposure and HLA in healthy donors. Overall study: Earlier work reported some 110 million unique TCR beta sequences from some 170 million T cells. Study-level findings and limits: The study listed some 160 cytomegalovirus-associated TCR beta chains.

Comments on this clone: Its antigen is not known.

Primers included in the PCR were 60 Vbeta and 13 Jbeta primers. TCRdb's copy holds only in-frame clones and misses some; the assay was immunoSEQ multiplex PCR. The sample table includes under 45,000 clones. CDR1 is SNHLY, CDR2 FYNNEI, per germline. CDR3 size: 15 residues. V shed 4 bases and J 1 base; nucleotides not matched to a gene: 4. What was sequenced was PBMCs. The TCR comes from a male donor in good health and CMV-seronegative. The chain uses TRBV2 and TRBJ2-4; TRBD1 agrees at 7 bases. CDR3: CASSGQGLAKNIQYF. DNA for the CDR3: TGTGCCAGCAGTGGACAGGGTTTGGCCAAAAACATTCAGTACTTC. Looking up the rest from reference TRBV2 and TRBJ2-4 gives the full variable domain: EPEVTQTPSHQVTQMGQEVILRCVPISNHLYFYWYRQILGQKVEFLVSFYNNEISEKSEIFDDQFSVERPDGSNFTLKIRSTKLEDSAMYFCASSGQGLAKNIQYFGAGTRLSVL.